A single T cell receptor (beta chain) is shown here with its context. Antigen unknown. Donors were healthy HIV-negative adults without recently reported acute infections or vaccinations. The data stem from a study of shared clonotypes between healthy human individuals. Profiling relied on immunoSEQ multiplex PCR, and the TCRdb table lists in-frame clones only, not all of them. The sample holds about 680,000 clones; more than 70% are singletons and the top ten take 1.5% to 2%. Study conclusions and caveats: Generation probability values for non-shared clonotypes were lower than those for clonotypes shared by all four donors.

J was trimmed by 5 bases and V by 0 bases; bases with no gene match: 6. CDR3 length equals 16 residues. The V gene's germline CDR1 is SGHTA and CDR2 FQGNSA. The J gene is TRBJ2-5, the V gene TRBV7-2, with 10 nucleotides matching TRBD1. The sample taken for sequencing was memory CD4+ T cells sorted from blood. Subset indicated: CD45RA-negative fraction. The TCR was taken from a woman in her 30s in good health. In DNA form, the CDR3 reads TGTGCCAGCAGCTTAGCGCCGGGACAGGGGTTGGAGACCCAGTACTTC. Translated: CASSLAPGQGLETQYF.